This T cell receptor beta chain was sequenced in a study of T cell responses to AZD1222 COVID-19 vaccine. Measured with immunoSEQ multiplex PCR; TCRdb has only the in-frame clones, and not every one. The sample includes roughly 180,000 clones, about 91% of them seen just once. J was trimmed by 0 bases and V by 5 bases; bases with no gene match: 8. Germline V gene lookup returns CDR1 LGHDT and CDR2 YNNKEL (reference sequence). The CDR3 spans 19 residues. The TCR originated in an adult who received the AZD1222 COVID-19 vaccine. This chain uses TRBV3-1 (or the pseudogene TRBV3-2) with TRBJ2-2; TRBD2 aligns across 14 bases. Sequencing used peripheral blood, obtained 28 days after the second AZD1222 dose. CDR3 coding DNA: TGTGCCAGCAGCAAAACTGGACTAGCGGGGGGCGCGAACACCGGGGAGCTGTTTTTT. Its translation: CASSKTGLAGGANTGELFF.